Below, 5 T cell receptor beta chains from the same sample are listed, as sequenced in a study of shared clonotypes between healthy human individuals. Measured with immunoSEQ multiplex PCR; TCRdb has only the in-frame clones, and not every one. In the table there are some 500,000 clones, about 80% of which are singletons. The sample taken for sequencing was PBMCs. The receptors were gathered from a woman aged 40 to 55 in good health. Some clones in this sample may be carry-over from other donors' samples.

The J gene is TRBJ2-1, the V gene TRBV4-3; D is ambiguous. V lost 0 bases and J 2 bases, leaving 14 bases between the germline ends. Germline V CDR1 and CDR2: LGHNA, YSLEER. The length of the CDR3 is 17 residues. CDR3 residues: CASSQDIGEVAYNEQFF. CDR3 nucleotide sequence: TGCGCCAGCAGCCAAGATATAGGAGAGGTGGCCTACAATGAGCAGTTCTTC.

This clone showed up just once. The chain uses TRBV15 and TRBJ1-4; D gene uncertain. V was trimmed by 5 bases and J by 7 bases, leaving 11 bases between them. The CDR3 runs to 13 residues. The germline V gene has CDR1 LNHNV and CDR2 YYDKDF (reference sequence). The CDR3 protein is CATSLLGGEKLFF. In DNA, the CDR3 is TGTGCCACCAGCCTCCTAGGAGGTGAAAAACTGTTTTTT.

For this clone: This CDR3 is also generated by other DNA sequences in the sample. The gene calls are TRBV2 and TRBJ2-5; TRBD1 agrees at 7 bases. The CDR3 has 14 amino acids. The J segment lost 2 bases and the V segment lost 5 bases, leaving 5 bases of the junction unmatched. Germline CDR1 is SNHLY and CDR2 is FYNNEI. CDR3 nucleotides: TGTGCCAGCAGTCCAAACAGGGGACAAGAGACCCAGTACTTC. The encoded protein is CASSPNRGQETQYF. The entire variable domain, with the rest obtained from reference TRBV2 and TRBJ2-5, is as follows: EPEVTQTPSHQVTQMGQEVILRCVPISNHLYFYWYRQILGQKVEFLVSFYNNEISEKSEIFDDQFSVERPDGSNFTLKIRSTKLEDSAMYFCASSPNRGQETQYFGPGTRLLVL.

The rearrangement joins TRBV18 to TRBJ2-5; D is uncertain. This CDR3 has 15 residues. The V and J ends lost 2 bases and 0 bases respectively, with 10 bases between them. Germline CDR1 and CDR2: KGHSH and LQKENI. CDR3 DNA sequence: TGTGCCAGCTCACCATCGGAGAGGAACCAAGAGACCCAGTACTTC. Protein sequence: CASSPSERNQETQYF.

The table lists this clone with a few counts. The gene calls are TRBV30 and TRBJ2-1; 7 positions match TRBD2. V was clipped by 2 bases and J by 4 bases; unmatched bases: 14. CDR1 is GTSNPN, CDR2 SVGIG, per germline (reference sequence). The CDR3 runs to 17 residues. The CDR3 protein is CAWSYSKERDPYNEQFF. CDR3 DNA: TGTGCCTGGAGTTACTCTAAGGAGCGGGACCCTTACAATGAGCAGTTCTTC.